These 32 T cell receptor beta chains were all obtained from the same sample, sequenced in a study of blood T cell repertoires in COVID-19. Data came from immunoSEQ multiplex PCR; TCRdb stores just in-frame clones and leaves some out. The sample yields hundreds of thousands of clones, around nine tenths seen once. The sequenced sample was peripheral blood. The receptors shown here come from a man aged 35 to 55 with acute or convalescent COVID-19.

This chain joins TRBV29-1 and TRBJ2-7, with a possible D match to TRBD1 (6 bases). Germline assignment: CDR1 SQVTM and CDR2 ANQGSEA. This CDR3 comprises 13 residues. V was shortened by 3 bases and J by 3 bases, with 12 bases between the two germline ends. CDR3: CSVDGAGDYEQYF. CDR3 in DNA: TGCAGCGTTGACGGGGCAGGGGACTACGAGCAGTACTTC.

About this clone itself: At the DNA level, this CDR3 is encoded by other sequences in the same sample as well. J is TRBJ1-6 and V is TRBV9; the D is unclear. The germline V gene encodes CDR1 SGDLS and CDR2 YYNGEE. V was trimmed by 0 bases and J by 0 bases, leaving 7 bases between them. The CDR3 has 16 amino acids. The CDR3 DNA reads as TGTGCCAGCAGCGTAGCGGGGAGCTCCTATAATTCACCCCTCCACTTT. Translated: CASSVAGSSYNSPLHF.

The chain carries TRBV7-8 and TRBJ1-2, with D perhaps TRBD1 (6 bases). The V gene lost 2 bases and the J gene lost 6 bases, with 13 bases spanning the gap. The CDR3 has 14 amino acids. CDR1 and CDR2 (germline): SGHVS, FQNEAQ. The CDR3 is CASSLSGDGNGYTF. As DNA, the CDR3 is TGTGCCAGCAGCTTATCAGGGGATGGTAATGGCTACACCTTC. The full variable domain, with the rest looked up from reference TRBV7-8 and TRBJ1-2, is GAGVSQSPRYKVAKRGQDVALRCDPISGHVSLFWYQQALGQGPEFLTYFQNEAQLDKSGLPSDRFFAERPEGSVSTLKIQRTQQEDSAVYLCASSLSGDGNGYTFGSGTRLTVV.

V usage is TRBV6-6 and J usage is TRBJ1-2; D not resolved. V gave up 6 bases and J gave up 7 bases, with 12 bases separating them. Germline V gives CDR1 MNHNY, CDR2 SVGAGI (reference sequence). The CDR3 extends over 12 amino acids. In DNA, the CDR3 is TGTGCCAGCAGCCTCCACGGTTCTGGCTACACCTTC. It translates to CASSLHGSGYTF.

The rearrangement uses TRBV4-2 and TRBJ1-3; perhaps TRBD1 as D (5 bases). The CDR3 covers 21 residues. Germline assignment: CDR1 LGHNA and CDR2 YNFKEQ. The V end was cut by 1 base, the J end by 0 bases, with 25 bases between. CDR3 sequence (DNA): TGTGCCAGCAGCCAAGTAGGGGTTCATGGGATTAAAATGAGCTCTGGAAACACCATATATTTT. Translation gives CASSQVGVHGIKMSSGNTIYF.

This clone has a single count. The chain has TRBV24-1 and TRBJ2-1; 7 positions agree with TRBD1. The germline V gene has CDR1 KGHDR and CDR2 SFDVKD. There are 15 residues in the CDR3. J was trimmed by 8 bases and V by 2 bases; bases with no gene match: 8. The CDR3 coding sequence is TGTGCCACCAGTGATTGGGGGACGCAGGGGGATGAGCAGTTCTTC. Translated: CATSDWGTQGDEQFF.

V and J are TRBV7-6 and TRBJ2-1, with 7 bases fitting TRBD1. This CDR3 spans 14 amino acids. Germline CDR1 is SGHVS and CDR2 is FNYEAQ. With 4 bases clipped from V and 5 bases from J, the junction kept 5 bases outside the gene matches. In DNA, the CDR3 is TGTGCCAGCAGCTCACACAGGGGTAACAATGAGCAGTTCTTC. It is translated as CASSSHRGNNEQFF.

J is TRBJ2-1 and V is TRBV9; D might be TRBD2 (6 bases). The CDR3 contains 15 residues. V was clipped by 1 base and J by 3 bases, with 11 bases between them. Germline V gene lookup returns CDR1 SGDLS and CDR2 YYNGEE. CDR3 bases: TGTGCCAGCAGCGTATCATTAGCGGACTACAATGAGCAGTTCTTC. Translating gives CASSVSLADYNEQFF. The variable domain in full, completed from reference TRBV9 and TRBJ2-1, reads DSGVTQTPKHLITATGQRVTLRCSPRSGDLSVYWYQQSLDQGLQFLIQYYNGEERAKGNILERFSAQQFPDLHSELNLSSLELGDSALYFCASSVSLADYNEQFFGPGTRLTVL.

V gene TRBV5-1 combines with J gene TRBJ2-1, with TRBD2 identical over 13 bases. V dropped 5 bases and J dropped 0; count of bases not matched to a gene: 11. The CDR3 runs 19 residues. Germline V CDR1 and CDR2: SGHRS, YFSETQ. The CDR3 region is CASSSRTSGSSVSYNEQFF. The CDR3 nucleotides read TGCGCCAGCAGTTCTAGGACTAGCGGGAGCAGCGTCTCCTACAATGAGCAGTTCTTC.

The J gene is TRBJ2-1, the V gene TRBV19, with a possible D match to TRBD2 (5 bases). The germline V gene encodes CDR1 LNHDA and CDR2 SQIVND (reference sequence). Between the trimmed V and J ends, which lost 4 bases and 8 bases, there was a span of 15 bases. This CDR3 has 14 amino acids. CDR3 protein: CASSRQLVEDEQFF. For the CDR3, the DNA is TGTGCCAGTAGTAGGCAACTAGTGGAGGATGAGCAGTTCTTC.

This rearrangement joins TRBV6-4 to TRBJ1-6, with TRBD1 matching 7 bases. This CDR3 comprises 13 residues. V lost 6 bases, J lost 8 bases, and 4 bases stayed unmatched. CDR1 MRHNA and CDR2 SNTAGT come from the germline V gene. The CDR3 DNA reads TGTGCCAGCAGGAGGGACAGTTATTCACCCCTCCACTTT. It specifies CASRRDSYSPLHF.

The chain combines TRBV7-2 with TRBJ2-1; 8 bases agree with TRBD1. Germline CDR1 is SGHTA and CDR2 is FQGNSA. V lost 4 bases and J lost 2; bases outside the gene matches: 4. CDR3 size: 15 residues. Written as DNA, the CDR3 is TGTGCCAGCAGCTCGGACAGGGCGGCCTACAATGAGCAGTTCTTC. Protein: CASSSDRAAYNEQFF.

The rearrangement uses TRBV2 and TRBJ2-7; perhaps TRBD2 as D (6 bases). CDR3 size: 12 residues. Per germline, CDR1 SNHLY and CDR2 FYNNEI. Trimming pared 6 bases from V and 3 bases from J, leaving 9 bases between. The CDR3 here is CASREGSYEQYF. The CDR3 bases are TGTGCCAGCAGGGAGGGGAGCTACGAGCAGTACTTC.

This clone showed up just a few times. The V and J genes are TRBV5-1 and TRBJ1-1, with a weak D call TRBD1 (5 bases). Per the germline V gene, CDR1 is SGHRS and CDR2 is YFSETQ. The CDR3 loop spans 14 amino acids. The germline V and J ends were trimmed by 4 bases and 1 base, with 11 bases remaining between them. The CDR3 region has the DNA TGCGCCAGCAGCGTGACAGTACCGAACACTGAAGCTTTCTTT. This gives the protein CASSVTVPNTEAFF.

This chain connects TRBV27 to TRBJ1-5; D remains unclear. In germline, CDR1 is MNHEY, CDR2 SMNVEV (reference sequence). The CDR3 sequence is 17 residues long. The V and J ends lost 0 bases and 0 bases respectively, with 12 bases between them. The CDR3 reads CASSLSLPAYSNQPQHF. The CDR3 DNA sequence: TGTGCCAGCAGTTTATCCCTCCCCGCCTATAGCAATCAGCCCCAGCATTTT.

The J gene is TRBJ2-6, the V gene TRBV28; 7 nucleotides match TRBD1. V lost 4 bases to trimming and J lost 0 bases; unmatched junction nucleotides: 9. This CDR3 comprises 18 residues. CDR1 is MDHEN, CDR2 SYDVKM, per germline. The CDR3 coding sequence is TGTGCCAGCAGTTCCCAGACAGGGATCGGCTCTGGGGCCAACGTCCTGACTTTC. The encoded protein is CASSSQTGIGSGANVLTF.

The CDR3 loop reads CASSLVPGPSDEQFF. CDR3 DNA sequence: TGTGCCAGCAGCTTAGTCCCGGGGCCTAGCGATGAGCAGTTCTTC. The chain links TRBV11-2 to TRBJ2-1, with a weak D call TRBD2 (6 bases). The germline V gene encodes CDR1 SGHAT and CDR2 FQNNGV. The CDR3 runs to 15 residues. Trimming cost V 1 base and J 8 bases, with 15 bases left between them. The whole variable domain, remainder taken from reference TRBV11-2 and TRBJ2-1, is EAGVAQSPRYKIIEKRQSVAFWCNPISGHATLYWYQQILGQGPKLLIQFQNNGVVDDSQLPKDRFSAERLKGVDSTLKIQPAKLEDSAVYLCASSLVPGPSDEQFFGPGTRLTVL.

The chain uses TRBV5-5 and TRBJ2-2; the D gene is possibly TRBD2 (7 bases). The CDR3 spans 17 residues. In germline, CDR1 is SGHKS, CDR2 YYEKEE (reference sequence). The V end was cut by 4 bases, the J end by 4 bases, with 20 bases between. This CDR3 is CASSPTPGGRGTGELFF. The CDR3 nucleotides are TGTGCCAGCAGCCCGACCCCGGGGGGCCGCGGCACCGGGGAGCTGTTTTTT.

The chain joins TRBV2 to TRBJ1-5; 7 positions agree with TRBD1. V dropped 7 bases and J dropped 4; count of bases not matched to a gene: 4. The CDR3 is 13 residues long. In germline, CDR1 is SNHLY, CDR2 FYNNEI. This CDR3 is CASTGQPNQPQHF. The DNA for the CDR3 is TGTGCCAGCACGGGACAGCCGAATCAGCCCCAGCATTTT.

CDR3 region: CASSLTVLYSNQPQHF. CDR3 DNA: TGTGCCAGCAGCTTGACAGTCCTCTATAGCAATCAGCCCCAGCATTTT. The V call is TRBV7-2, the J call TRBJ1-5; TRBD1 might be the D (5 bases). Trimming left V 3 bases short and J 0 bases short, with 12 bases between. Germline CDR1 SGHTA, CDR2 FQGNSA. CDR3 length: 16 amino acids.

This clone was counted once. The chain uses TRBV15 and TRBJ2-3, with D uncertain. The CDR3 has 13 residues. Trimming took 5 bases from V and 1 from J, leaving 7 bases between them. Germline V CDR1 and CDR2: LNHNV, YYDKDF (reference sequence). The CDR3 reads CATSSWRTDTQYF. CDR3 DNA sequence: TGTGCCACCAGCTCATGGCGCACAGATACGCAGTATTTT.

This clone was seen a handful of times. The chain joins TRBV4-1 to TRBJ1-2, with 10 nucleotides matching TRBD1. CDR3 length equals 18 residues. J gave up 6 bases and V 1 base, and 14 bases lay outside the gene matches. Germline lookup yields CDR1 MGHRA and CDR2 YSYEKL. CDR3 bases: TGCGCCAGCAGCCAAGGGGGCGGGGACAGGGGCTTAGTGGATGGCTACACCTTC. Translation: CASSQGGGDRGLVDGYTF.

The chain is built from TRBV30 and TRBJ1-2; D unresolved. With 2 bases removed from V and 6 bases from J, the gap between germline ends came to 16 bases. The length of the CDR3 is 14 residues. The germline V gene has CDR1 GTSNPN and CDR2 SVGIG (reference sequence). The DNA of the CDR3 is TGTGCCTGGAGTCAAGCGGGAGGCCTCGATGGCTACACCTTC. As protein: CAWSQAGGLDGYTF.

The CDR3 DNA is TGTGCCAGCAGCTTTGGTGGACAGTTCCTCTCCTACGAGCAGTACTTC. It is translated as CASSFGGQFLSYEQYF. V and J are TRBV5-4 and TRBJ2-7, with D possibly TRBD1 on 6 matching bases. V lost 2 bases, J lost 0 bases, and 15 bases lay in between. The CDR3 runs to 16 residues. Germline CDR1 reads SGHNT; CDR2 reads YYREEE (reference sequence).

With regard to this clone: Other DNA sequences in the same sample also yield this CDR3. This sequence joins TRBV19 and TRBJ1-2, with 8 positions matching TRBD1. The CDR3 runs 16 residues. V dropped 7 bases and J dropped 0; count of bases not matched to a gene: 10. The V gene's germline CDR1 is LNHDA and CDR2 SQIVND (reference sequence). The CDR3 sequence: CASTRTTGAANYGYTF. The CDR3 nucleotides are TGTGCCAGTACCCGTACGACAGGGGCAGCTAACTATGGCTACACCTTC.

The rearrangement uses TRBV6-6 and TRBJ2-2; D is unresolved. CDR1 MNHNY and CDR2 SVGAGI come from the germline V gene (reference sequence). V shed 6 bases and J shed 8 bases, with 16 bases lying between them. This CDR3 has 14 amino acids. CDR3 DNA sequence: TGTGCCAGCAGACCAAACCTTCAGATGGGGGAGCTGTTTTTT. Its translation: CASRPNLQMGELFF.

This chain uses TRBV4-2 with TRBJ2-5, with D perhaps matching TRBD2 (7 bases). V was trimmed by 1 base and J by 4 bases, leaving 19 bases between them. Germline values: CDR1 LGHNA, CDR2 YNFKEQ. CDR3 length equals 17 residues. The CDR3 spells CASSQAGLAEGGETQYF. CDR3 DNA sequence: TGTGCCAGCAGCCAAGCCGGGCTAGCGGAGGGGGGAGAGACCCAGTACTTC.

This chain's CDR3 is CASSRHMEDSGNTIYF. The CDR3 region has the DNA TGTGCCAGCAGCCGACATATGGAGGACTCTGGAAACACCATATATTTT. The rearrangement joins TRBV21-1 to TRBJ1-3. TRBV21-1 is a known pseudogene. The CDR3 runs 16 residues.

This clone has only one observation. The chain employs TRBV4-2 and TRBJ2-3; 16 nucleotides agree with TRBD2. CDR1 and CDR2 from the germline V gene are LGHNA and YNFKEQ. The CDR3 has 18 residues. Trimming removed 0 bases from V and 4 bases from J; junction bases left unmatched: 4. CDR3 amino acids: CASSQEGTSGGDADTQYF. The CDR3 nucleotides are TGTGCCAGCAGCCAAGAGGGGACTAGCGGGGGGGACGCAGATACGCAGTATTTT.

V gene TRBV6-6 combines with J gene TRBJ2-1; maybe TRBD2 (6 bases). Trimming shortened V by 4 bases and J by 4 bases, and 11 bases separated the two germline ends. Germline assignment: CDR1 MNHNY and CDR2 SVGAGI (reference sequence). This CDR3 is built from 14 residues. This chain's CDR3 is CASSSDGRYNEQFF. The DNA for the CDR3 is TGTGCCAGCAGTTCTGATGGGAGGTACAATGAGCAGTTCTTC.

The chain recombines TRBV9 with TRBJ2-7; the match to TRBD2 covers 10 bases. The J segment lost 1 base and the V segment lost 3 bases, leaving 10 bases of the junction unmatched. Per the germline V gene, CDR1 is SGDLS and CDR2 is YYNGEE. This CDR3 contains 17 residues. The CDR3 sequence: CASSAPSGGPRSYEQYF. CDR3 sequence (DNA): TGTGCCAGCAGCGCTCCTAGCGGGGGTCCTCGTTCCTACGAGCAGTACTTC.

The CDR3 region has the DNA TGTGCCAGCAGCTTCAGGCTAGCGGGGGGCCTCTCCTACAATGAGCAGTTCTTC. It specifies CASSFRLAGGLSYNEQFF. The chain is built from TRBV11-3 and TRBJ2-1; 11 bases line up with TRBD2. CDR1 is SGHNT and CDR2 is YENEEA in the germline V gene. V trimming: 3 bases; J trimming: 0 bases; junction bases outside the gene matches: 7. The CDR3 loop spans 18 amino acids.